A selection of T cell receptor beta chains follows, all from one sample in a study of CD8 T cells in ankylosing spondylitis. Each CDR3 protein is one row after TCRdb ran MiXCR on the 5' RACE reads. This repertoire shows 120,000 or so distinct CDR3 sequences, approximately 14% found once; its top ten account for just under 3%. The sequenced sample was blood, either unsorted or a sorted T cell fraction (not recorded which). Source of these receptors: a female donor with ankylosing spondylitis or in good health (not recorded which). The CDR3 runs from the conserved cysteine through the conserved F or W.

v_call cdr3_aa
TRBV5-1 CASTLDITVTDTQYF
TRBV9 CASSVEVSQNSQYF
TRBV5-1 CASSPSQPGGLAENNEQFF
TRBV25-1 CASSGLMAGEQFF
TRBV6-2/TRBV6-3 CASSPRTGLGGYTF
TRBV7-2 CASSLVGLELGRFF
TRBV20-1 CSARDRFYSNQPQHF
TRBV20-1 CSAVGQGAGNTIYF
TRBV20-1 CSATSRQDRTEAFF
TRBV20-1 CSARGSRGDLTGELFF
TRBV29-1 CSVVPINEQFF
TRBV7-3 CASSLSRSSYNSPLHF
TRBV28 CASSPPYNEQFF
TRBV10-3 CAPRPVDTQYF